This TCR beta chain was captured in a study of T cell responses to AZD1222 COVID-19 vaccine. Trimming pared 0 bases from V and 8 bases from J, leaving 13 bases between. CDR3 size: 14 residues. Germline values: CDR1 GTSNPN, CDR2 SVGIG (reference sequence). Clones were sequenced by immunoSEQ multiplex PCR, and TCRdb holds only the in-frame ones, with some missing. The data hold 150,000 to 200,000 clones, with 90% observed a single time. This TCR derives from an adult who received the MenACWY meningococcal vaccine as a control. The starting material was peripheral blood, obtained 28 days after the second dose of the MenACWY control vaccine. This chain joins TRBV30 and TRBJ1-4; a weak D match, TRBD1 (5 bases). CDR3: CAWSVQAGREKLFF. The CDR3 bases are TGTGCCTGGAGTGTACAGGCCGGGAGAGAAAAACTGTTTTTT.